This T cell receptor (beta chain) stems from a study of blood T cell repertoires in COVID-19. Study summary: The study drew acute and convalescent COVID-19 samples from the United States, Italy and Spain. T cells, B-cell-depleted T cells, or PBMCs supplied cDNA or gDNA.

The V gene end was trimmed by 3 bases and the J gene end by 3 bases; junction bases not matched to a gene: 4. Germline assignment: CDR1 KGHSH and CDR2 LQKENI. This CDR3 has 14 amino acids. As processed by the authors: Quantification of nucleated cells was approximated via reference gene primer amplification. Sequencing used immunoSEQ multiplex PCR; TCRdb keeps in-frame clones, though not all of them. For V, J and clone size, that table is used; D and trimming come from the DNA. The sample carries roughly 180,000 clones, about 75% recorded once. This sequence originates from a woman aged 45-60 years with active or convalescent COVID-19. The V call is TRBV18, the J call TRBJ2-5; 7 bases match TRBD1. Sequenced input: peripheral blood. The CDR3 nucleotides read TGTGCCAGCTCACCCGGGACAGCCGAAGAGACCCAGTACTTC. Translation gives CASSPGTAEETQYF.